These 14 T cell receptor beta chains came from one sample sequenced in a study of blood T cell repertoires in COVID-19. Some clones are missing from TCRdb's copy, which holds only in-frame ones; the method was immunoSEQ multiplex PCR. This repertoire shows roughly 59,000 clones, 70% to 85% found once; its top ten account for roughly 12%. Sequenced material: peripheral blood. Receptors were obtained from an elderly man with acute or convalescent COVID-19.

This CDR3 is CASSLYPGNTEAFF. CDR3 coding DNA: TGTGCCAGCAGTTTATATCCAGGTAACACTGAAGCTTTCTTT. The chain links TRBV27 to TRBJ1-1; D unresolved. V shed 1 base and J shed 2 bases, with 8 bases lying between them. Germline V gives CDR1 MNHEY, CDR2 SMNVEV (reference sequence). CDR3 size: 14 residues.

This chain uses TRBV29-1 with TRBJ2-1; D unresolved. The CDR3 covers 12 residues. V lost 3 bases to trimming and J lost 6 bases, with 9 bases between them. Germline CDR1 reads SQVTM; CDR2 reads ANQGSEA. CDR3 sequence: CSVDRILNEQFF. The CDR3, as DNA: TGCAGCGTTGACAGAATCCTCAATGAGCAGTTCTTC.

This clone was detected only a few times. The genes are TRBV12-3 or TRBV12-4 and TRBJ1-5; 8 bases agree with TRBD1. This CDR3 contains 13 residues. The ends lost 5 bases at V and 10 bases at J; junction bases unmatched: 7. The CDR3 is CASSTQGASPQHF. The CDR3 DNA reads TGTGCCAGCAGTACCCAGGGGGCGTCTCCCCAGCATTTT.

The CDR3 region is CASSLGPEAFF. CDR3 in DNA: TGTGCCAGCAGCTTGGGGCCGGAAGCTTTCTTT. The V and J genes are TRBV5-4 and TRBJ1-1; D is ambiguous. This CDR3 is built from 11 residues. V was clipped by 0 bases and J by 8 bases, with 5 bases between them. The germline V gene encodes CDR1 SGHNT and CDR2 YYREEE (reference sequence). Complete variable domain (other parts from reference TRBV5-4 and TRBJ1-1): ETGVTQSPTHLIKTRGQQVTLRCSSQSGHNTVSWYQQALGQGPQFIFQYYREEENGRGNFPPRFSGLQFPNYSSELNVNALELDDSALYLCASSLGPEAFFGQGTRLTVV.

The chain employs TRBV12-3 or TRBV12-4 and TRBJ1-1, with a weak D call TRBD1 (6 bases). V lost 5 bases and J 6 bases, leaving 13 bases between the germline ends. This CDR3 has 13 residues. CDR3 residues: CASSPDSLAEAFF. CDR3 in DNA: TGTGCCAGCAGTCCGGACAGTCTTGCTGAAGCTTTCTTT.

J is TRBJ1-1 and V is TRBV5-1; TRBD1 agrees at 7 bases. V shed 4 bases, J shed 0 bases, and the junction held 3 bases outside the gene matches. CDR3 length: 14 amino acids. The V gene's germline CDR1 is SGHRS and CDR2 YFSETQ. The CDR3 DNA reads as TGCGCCAGCAGCAGGGACAGAGTGAACACTGAAGCTTTCTTT. It encodes CASSRDRVNTEAFF.

This clone occurred many times. The V call is TRBV5-1, the J call TRBJ1-2, with unresolved D. V dropped 0 bases and J dropped 1 base, with 10 bases sitting between them. This CDR3 is built from 15 residues. Germline assignment: CDR1 SGHRS and CDR2 YFSETQ. DNA of the CDR3: TGCGCCAGCAGCTTGGGAGGGAATGTTAACTATGGCTACACCTTC. It yields the protein CASSLGGNVNYGYTF.

In its sample, this clone was seen once. The chain carries TRBV6-5 and TRBJ2-1, with a possible D match to TRBD1 (6 bases). This CDR3 is built from 12 residues. Germline V gene sequence: CDR1 MNHEY, CDR2 SVGAGI. V dropped 5 bases and J dropped 8 bases, with 10 bases sitting between them. CDR3 bases: TGTGCCAGCAGTAGGGACAATTATGAGCAGTTCTTC. Translating it yields CASSRDNYEQFF.

J is TRBJ2-6 and V is TRBV15; perhaps TRBD2 as D (5 bases). The CDR3 runs to 15 residues. Trimming took 5 bases from V and 0 from J, leaving 8 bases between them. Looked up from germline, CDR1 is LNHNV and CDR2 is YYDKDF (reference sequence). CDR3 protein: CATSRDFSGANVLTF. In DNA form, the CDR3 reads TGTGCCACCAGCCGGGATTTCTCTGGGGCCAACGTCCTGACTTTC. The full variable domain, with the rest looked up from reference TRBV15 and TRBJ2-6, is DAMVIQNPRYQVTQFGKPVTLSCSQTLNHNVMYWYQQKSSQAPKLLFHYYDKDFNNEADTPDNFQSRRPNTSFCFLDIRSPGLGDTAMYLCATSRDFSGANVLTFGAGSRLTVL.

The chain employs TRBV6-5 and TRBJ1-3, with 7 bases aligning to TRBD1. J gave up 4 bases and V 6 bases, and 6 bases lay outside the gene matches. The CDR3 has 14 amino acids. The germline gives CDR1 MNHEY, CDR2 SVGAGI. CDR3 coding DNA: TGTGCCAGCAGGGAGACAGGGTGGGGAAACACCATATATTTT. It yields the protein CASRETGWGNTIYF.

The CDR3 loop reads CASKEGGLWNEQFF. For the CDR3, the DNA is TGCGCCAGCAAGGAGGGAGGGCTATGGAATGAGCAGTTCTTC. The rearrangement joins TRBV5-1 to TRBJ2-1; 7 bases fit TRBD2. The trim removed 6 bases at V and 7 bases at J, leaving 10 bases unmatched. Germline values: CDR1 SGHRS, CDR2 YFSETQ. The CDR3 sequence is 14 residues long.

V gene TRBV9 combines with J gene TRBJ2-1; D remains unclear. Looked up from germline, CDR1 is SGDLS and CDR2 is YYNGEE. The CDR3 is 14 residues long. V lost 4 bases to trimming and J lost 9 bases, with 17 bases between them. The CDR3, as DNA: TGTGCCAGCAGCCCTCGGGTCAGTATGGCTGAGCAGTTCTTC. Translated, it gives CASSPRVSMAEQFF. Filled out from reference TRBV9 and TRBJ2-1, the complete variable domain reads DSGVTQTPKHLITATGQRVTLRCSPRSGDLSVYWYQQSLDQGLQFLIQYYNGEERAKGNILERFSAQQFPDLHSELNLSSLELGDSALYFCASSPRVSMAEQFFGPGTRLTVL.

The chain links TRBV7-9 to TRBJ1-6; 11 nucleotides align to TRBD1. The CDR3 has 14 amino acids. From germline, CDR1 is SEHNR and CDR2 FQNEAQ (reference sequence). With V trimmed by 5 bases and J by 10 bases, 4 bases remained unmatched. The CDR3 is CASSTDRGQSPLHF. The CDR3 nucleotides are TGTGCCAGCAGCACGGACAGGGGGCAATCACCCCTCCACTTT.

V gene TRBV19 combines with J gene TRBJ2-1; TRBD2 is a possible D gene (6 bases). This CDR3 comprises 15 residues. V dropped 9 bases and J dropped 1 base, with 16 bases sitting between them. Germline CDR1 is LNHDA and CDR2 is SQIVND (reference sequence). The CDR3 loop is CASLAAGRSYNEQFF. CDR3 coding DNA: TGTGCCAGCCTGGCGGCGGGAAGATCCTACAATGAGCAGTTCTTC.